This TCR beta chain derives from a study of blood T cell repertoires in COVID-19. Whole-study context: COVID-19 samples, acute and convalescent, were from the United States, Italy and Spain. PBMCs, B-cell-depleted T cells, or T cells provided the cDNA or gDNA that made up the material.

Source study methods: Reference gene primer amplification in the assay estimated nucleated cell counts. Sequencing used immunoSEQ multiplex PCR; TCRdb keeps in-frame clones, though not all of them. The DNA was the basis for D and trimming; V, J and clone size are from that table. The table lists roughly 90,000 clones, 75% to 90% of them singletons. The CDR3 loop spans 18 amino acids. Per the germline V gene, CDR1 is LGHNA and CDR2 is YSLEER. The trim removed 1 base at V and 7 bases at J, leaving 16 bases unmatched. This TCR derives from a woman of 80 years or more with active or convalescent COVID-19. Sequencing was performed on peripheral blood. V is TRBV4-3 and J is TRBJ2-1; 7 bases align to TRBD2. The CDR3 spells CASSQGDYLALGINEQFF. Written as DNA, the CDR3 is TGCGCCAGCAGCCAAGGGGACTACTTAGCGTTAGGGATAAATGAGCAGTTCTTC.